One sample yielded the 22 T cell receptor beta chains listed below, sequenced in a study of cytomegalovirus exposure and HLA in healthy donors. PCR primers comprised 60 Vbeta and 13 Jbeta primers. Profiling relied on immunoSEQ multiplex PCR, and the TCRdb table lists in-frame clones only, not all of them. The data hold approximately 92,000 clones, with about three quarters observed a single time. Sample: PBMCs. These receptors originate from a man aged 55 to 70 in good health and CMV-seronegative.

The V gene is TRBV5-1, the J gene TRBJ2-2; TRBD1 aligns across 12 bases. The V segment lost 3 bases and the J segment 5 bases; nucleotides outside the gene matches: 5. CDR1 and CDR2 (germline): SGHRS, YFSETQ. This CDR3 is 16 amino acids long. CDR3 coding DNA: TGCGCCAGCAGCTGGGGACAGGGGGCAGGAACCGGGGAGCTGTTTTTT. Translation: CASSWGQGAGTGELFF.

The chain combines TRBV11-2 with TRBJ2-7; TRBD2 aligns across 7 bases. CDR3 length: 14 residues. CDR1 is SGHAT and CDR2 is FQNNGV in the germline V gene. V shed 2 bases, J shed 5 bases, and the junction held 6 bases outside the gene matches. The CDR3 spells CASSLFRLADEQYF. CDR3 coding DNA: TGTGCCAGCAGCTTATTTCGGCTAGCGGACGAGCAGTACTTC.

This clone has a single count. The rearrangement uses TRBV28 and TRBJ2-7, with TRBD1 matching over 7 bases. Germline V gene lookup returns CDR1 MDHEN and CDR2 SYDVKM. The trim removed 6 bases at V and 2 bases at J, leaving 4 bases unmatched. This CDR3 has 13 amino acids. The CDR3 DNA is TGTGCCAGCAGCCGGGACAGCCCCTACGAGCAGTACTTC. It translates to CASSRDSPYEQYF. The variable domain in full, with the rest retrieved from reference TRBV28 and TRBJ2-7, is DVKVTQSSRYLVKRTGEKVFLECVQDMDHENMFWYRQDPGLGLRLIYFSYDVKMKEKGDIPEGYSVSREKKERFSLILESASTNQTSMYLCASSRDSPYEQYFGPGTRLTVT.

This chain links TRBV5-8 with TRBJ1-5; a weak D match, TRBD1 (5 bases). The CDR3 is 12 amino acids. Trimming removed 0 bases at V and 9 bases at J, with 7 bases between. Looked up from germline, CDR1 is SGHTS and CDR2 is YDEGEE. DNA of the CDR3: TGTGCCAGCAGCTTGGACACAGGGCCCCAGCATTTT. This sequence encodes CASSLDTGPQHF.

The V gene is TRBV7-2, the J gene TRBJ2-1; the match to TRBD2 covers 9 bases. Germline V gene lookup returns CDR1 SGHTA and CDR2 FQGNSA. After removal of 3 bases from V and 1 base from J, the junction contained 7 bases not matched to a gene. The CDR3 runs 17 residues. The DNA of the CDR3 is TGTGCCAGCAGCTTCACTAGCGGGCCTACTTCCTACAATGAGCAGTTCTTC. This translates into CASSFTSGPTSYNEQFF.

The rearrangement uses TRBV9 and TRBJ2-1, with D possibly matching TRBD1 (6 bases). Germline V gene data show CDR1 as SGDLS and CDR2 as YYNGEE. The length of the CDR3 is 13 residues. Trimming took off 0 bases at V and 7 bases at J, with 8 bases between the two ends. This CDR3 is CASSVVGANEQFF. For the CDR3, the DNA is TGTGCCAGCAGCGTAGTGGGGGCTAATGAGCAGTTCTTC.

Only a few counts were recorded for this clone. V is TRBV19 and J is TRBJ2-5; D perhaps matches TRBD2 (6 bases). CDR3 length equals 16 residues. The V gene's germline CDR1 is LNHDA and CDR2 SQIVND (reference sequence). Trimming shortened V by 7 bases and J by 2 bases, and 20 bases separated the two germline ends. In DNA form, the CDR3 reads TGTGCCAGTAAAACTAGCAGCTTGGTGGGGCAAGAGACCCAGTACTTC. It codes for CASKTSSLVGQETQYF.

The chain combines TRBV5-4 with TRBJ2-3; 14 positions agree with TRBD2. Per the germline V gene, CDR1 is SGHNT and CDR2 is YYREEE (reference sequence). The ends lost 4 bases at V and 6 bases at J; junction bases unmatched: 13. The CDR3 covers 18 residues. The CDR3 here is CASSLGTSGSMGWDTQYF. DNA of the CDR3: TGTGCCAGCAGCCTAGGGACTAGCGGGAGTATGGGGTGGGATACGCAGTATTTT.

The rearrangement uses TRBV5-4 and TRBJ2-1; possible D gene TRBD2, 5 bases. The germline CDR1 and CDR2 sequences are SGHNT and YYREEE (reference sequence). The CDR3 is made up of 13 amino acids. V gave up 0 bases and J gave up 6 bases, with 7 bases separating them. CDR3 sequence: CASSLVGSNEQFF. The CDR3 nucleotides read TGTGCCAGCAGCTTGGTGGGGAGCAATGAGCAGTTCTTC.

This rearrangement joins TRBV15 to TRBJ2-5; D possibly corresponds to TRBD2 (5 bases). CDR3 size: 15 residues. Germline loops: CDR1 LNHNV, CDR2 YYDKDF (reference sequence). The V gene lost 4 bases and the J gene lost 1 base, with 13 bases spanning the gap. Here the CDR3 DNA reads TGTGCCACCAGCACTGCTCCTAGCCTCCAAGAGACCCAGTACTTC. Its protein product is CATSTAPSLQETQYF. Together with reference TRBV15 and TRBJ2-5, the CDR3 gives the full variable domain: DAMVIQNPRYQVTQFGKPVTLSCSQTLNHNVMYWYQQKSSQAPKLLFHYYDKDFNNEADTPDNFQSRRPNTSFCFLDIRSPGLGDTAMYLCATSTAPSLQETQYFGPGTRLLVL.

The rearrangement links TRBV28 to TRBJ2-7; TRBD1 might be the D (5 bases). The germline gives CDR1 MDHEN, CDR2 SYDVKM. V was trimmed by 5 bases and J by 4 bases, leaving 12 bases between them. This CDR3 has 13 amino acids. Here the CDR3 reads CASSPLTDYEQYF. As DNA, the CDR3 is TGTGCCAGCAGTCCCTTGACAGATTACGAGCAGTACTTC.

This clone was counted a few times. V is TRBV5-1 and J is TRBJ2-1; 10 nucleotides align to TRBD2. V lost 4 bases and J lost 2; bases outside the gene matches: 6. Germline CDR1 SGHRS, CDR2 YFSETQ. This CDR3 is 16 amino acids long. CDR3 protein: CASSTETSGPYNEQFF. CDR3 DNA: TGCGCCAGCAGCACCGAGACTAGCGGGCCCTACAATGAGCAGTTCTTC.

The rearrangement links TRBV7-2 to TRBJ1-1, with 8 bases matching TRBD1. V lost 5 bases, J lost 4 bases, and 9 bases stayed unmatched. This CDR3 comprises 15 residues. The V gene's germline CDR1 is SGHTA and CDR2 FQGNSA. The CDR3 DNA sequence: TGTGCCAGCAGCCGGAATACAGGGGGAGGCACTGAAGCTTTCTTT. As protein: CASSRNTGGGTEAFF.

V and J are TRBV5-1 and TRBJ2-3, with 11 bases aligning to TRBD1. The trim removed 2 bases at V and 2 bases at J, leaving 7 bases unmatched. This CDR3 is built from 17 residues. The germline CDR1 and CDR2 sequences are SGHRS and YFSETQ. CDR3 DNA: TGCGCCAGCAGCTTAATAGGCGGACAGGGGGCCACAGATACGCAGTATTTT. It codes for CASSLIGGQGATDTQYF.

Only one count was recorded for this clone. The gene calls are TRBV28 and TRBJ1-1; no clear D. Germline V gene sequence: CDR1 MDHEN, CDR2 SYDVKM. The CDR3 has 14 residues. With 5 bases removed from V and 4 bases from J, the gap between germline ends came to 14 bases. CDR3 loop: CASSITAAGTEAFF. CDR3 DNA sequence: TGTGCCAGCAGTATTACAGCGGCGGGCACTGAAGCTTTCTTT.

V usage is TRBV7-2 and J usage is TRBJ1-3; 9 positions match TRBD1. The CDR3 is 15 residues long. Germline V gives CDR1 SGHTA, CDR2 FQGNSA. J lost 3 bases, V lost 6 bases, and 6 bases had no gene match. This CDR3 reads CASRQQGADGNTIYF. DNA for the CDR3: TGTGCCAGCAGGCAACAGGGGGCCGATGGAAACACCATATATTTT. The variable domain in full, completed from reference TRBV7-2 and TRBJ1-3, reads GAGVSQSPSNKVTEKGKDVELRCDPISGHTALYWYRQSLGQGLEFLIYFQGNSAPDKSGLPSDRFSAERTGGSVSTLTIQRTQQEDSAVYLCASRQQGADGNTIYFGEGSWLTVV.

J is TRBJ2-5 and V is TRBV11-2; D possibly corresponds to TRBD1 (8 bases). V gave up 5 bases and J gave up 5 bases, with 15 bases separating them. The germline V gene encodes CDR1 SGHAT and CDR2 FQNNGV. This CDR3 is 14 amino acids long. The CDR3 loop is CASSEKQGGETQYF. CDR3 in DNA: TGTGCCAGCAGCGAAAAACAGGGGGGGGAGACCCAGTACTTC.

This sequence joins TRBV5-1 and TRBJ1-1, with 7 positions matching TRBD1. This CDR3 has 15 amino acids. J lost 8 bases, V lost 5 bases, and 15 bases had no gene match. CDR1 is SGHRS, CDR2 YFSETQ, per germline. The chain's CDR3 is CASSFNGQVNREAFF. The DNA of the CDR3 is TGCGCCAGCAGTTTTAACGGACAGGTTAACAGAGAAGCTTTCTTT.

The table lists this clone with a count of one. The chain uses TRBV7-2 and TRBJ2-7; 9 nucleotides line up with TRBD2. With V trimmed by 5 bases and J by 5 bases, 4 bases remained unmatched. Germline CDR1 SGHTA, CDR2 FQGNSA. This CDR3 comprises 13 residues. The CDR3 DNA sequence: TGTGCCAGCAGCCCTAGCGGGGTCCACGAGCAGTACTTC. It yields the protein CASSPSGVHEQYF.

This chain uses TRBV2 with TRBJ2-3; TRBD1 matches 9 bases. Trimming at V came to 4 bases and at J to 3 bases, leaving 2 bases not matched to a gene. CDR1 and CDR2 (germline): SNHLY, FYNNEI. This CDR3 is 14 amino acids long. This CDR3 reads CASSVDRGTDTQYF. The CDR3 region has the DNA TGTGCCAGCAGTGTAGACAGGGGGACAGATACGCAGTATTTT.

The chain has TRBV5-4 and TRBJ2-1; D not certain. Germline CDR1 is SGHNT and CDR2 is YYREEE (reference sequence). V was trimmed by 6 bases and J by 2 bases, leaving 9 bases between them. The CDR3 runs to 13 residues. This CDR3 is CASTLDPYNEQFF. Here the CDR3 DNA reads TGTGCCAGCACGCTAGATCCCTACAATGAGCAGTTCTTC.

This clone was detected a few times. The V call is TRBV19, the J call TRBJ2-7; a weak D match, TRBD1 (5 bases). V lost 4 bases, J lost 2 bases, and 9 bases lay in between. There are 13 residues in the CDR3. From germline, CDR1 is LNHDA and CDR2 SQIVND (reference sequence). The CDR3 reads CASSSRVTYEQYF. CDR3 in DNA: TGTGCCAGTAGTAGCAGGGTTACCTACGAGCAGTACTTC.